The rows below give T cell receptor beta chains drawn from one sample of a study of a mutant IDH1 vaccine in newly diagnosed glioma. Produced via immunoSEQ multiplex PCR; TCRdb's table is partial and in-frame only. The repertoire includes around 64,000 clones, around 88% of them detected once, and approximately 4.2% sits in the top ten. Sequencing used peripheral blood mononuclear cells (PBMCs), obtained from a glioma patient treated with radiotherapy, temozolomide or both. The receptors originated from a woman younger than 35 with glioma. Some clones in this sample may be carry-over from other donors' samples. Both conserved end residues are part of each CDR3. The D gene is left open where the match is weak. The size of a clone is reported for some rows only, either as once, few or many, or as a class for expanded clones.

v_gene: TRBV11-2; j_gene: TRBJ2-5; d_gene: NA; abundance: NA; CDR3nt: TGTGCCAGCCACCTAGGAGGGGCACGGTTTGAGACCCAGTACTTC; CDR3aa: CASHLGGARFETQYF
v_gene: TRBV5-6; j_gene: TRBJ2-2; d_gene: TRBD2; abundance: NA; CDR3nt: TGTGCCAGCAGCTTCGGGGGGACCGGGGAGCTGTTTTTT; CDR3aa: CASSFGGTGELFF
v_gene: TRBV7-9; j_gene: TRBJ1-1; d_gene: NA; abundance: few; CDR3nt: TGTGCCAGCAGCCCTACGACAAATTCTGACACTGAAGCTTTCTTT; CDR3aa: CASSPTTNSDTEAFF
v_gene: TRBV7-8; j_gene: TRBJ1-2; d_gene: TRBD1; abundance: NA; CDR3nt: TGTGCCAGCCTAAAGAGGGGACAGGGACATAGCTACACCTTC; CDR3aa: CASLKRGQGHSYTF
v_gene: TRBV5-1; j_gene: TRBJ2-7; d_gene: NA; abundance: NA; CDR3nt: TGCGCCAGCAGCCCGGCAGGCAACTCCTACGAGCAGTACTTC; CDR3aa: CASSPAGNSYEQYF
v_gene: TRBV4-2; j_gene: TRBJ1-2; d_gene: NA; abundance: few; CDR3nt: TGTGCCAGCAGCCAAGGCGCGGGGGGAGTCGAGGGCTACACCTTC; CDR3aa: CASSQGAGGVEGYTF
v_gene: TRBV27; j_gene: TRBJ2-5; d_gene: NA; abundance: NA; CDR3nt: TGTGCCAGCAGTTCCCTAAACTTCCAAGAGACCCAGTACTTC; CDR3aa: CASSSLNFQETQYF
v_gene: TRBV20-1; j_gene: TRBJ2-7; d_gene: NA; abundance: NA; CDR3nt: TGCAGTGTATCAGACACCTACGAGCAGTACTTC; CDR3aa: CSVSDTYEQYF
v_gene: TRBV7-9; j_gene: TRBJ1-3; d_gene: NA; abundance: NA; CDR3nt: TGTGCCAGCAGCTTAGTCGAGGGTCTGACTGGAAACACCATATATTTT; CDR3aa: CASSLVEGLTGNTIYF
v_gene: TRBV6-5; j_gene: TRBJ1-2; d_gene: NA; abundance: NA; CDR3nt: TGTGCCAGCACCAATAGAAAGGGTGTTGGCTACACCTTC; CDR3aa: CASTNRKGVGYTF
v_gene: TRBV5-1; j_gene: TRBJ2-4; d_gene: TRBD2; abundance: NA; CDR3nt: TGCGCCAGCAGTGTCTGGCTAGCGGGAGGTTCTATGGACATTCAGTACTTC; CDR3aa: CASSVWLAGGSMDIQYF
v_gene: TRBV6-6; j_gene: TRBJ2-7; d_gene: TRBD2; abundance: NA; CDR3nt: TGTGCCAGCAGGCCACTAGCGGCAGTAACCTACGAGCAGTACTTC; CDR3aa: CASRPLAAVTYEQYF
v_gene: TRBV5-6; j_gene: TRBJ1-2; d_gene: NA; abundance: NA; CDR3nt: TGTGCCAGCAGCTTTACAGGGAACTATGGCTACACCTTC; CDR3aa: CASSFTGNYGYTF
v_gene: TRBV13; j_gene: TRBJ2-7; d_gene: TRBD1; abundance: NA; CDR3nt: TGTGCCAGCAGCTTAGGTGGGACAGGGCTGTCATCCTACGAGCAGTACTTC; CDR3aa: CASSLGGTGLSSYEQYF
v_gene: TRBV30; j_gene: TRBJ1-1; d_gene: TRBD1; abundance: few; CDR3nt: TGTGCCTGGAGCCCCCGACAGGGAGCCGGGGTGAACACTGAAGCTTTCTTT; CDR3aa: CAWSPRQGAGVNTEAFF
v_gene: TRBV30; j_gene: TRBJ1-2; d_gene: NA; abundance: NA; CDR3nt: TGTGCCTGGAGTGAGGGCAACCAGATCTATGGCTACACCTTC; CDR3aa: CAWSEGNQIYGYTF
v_gene: TRBV6-6; j_gene: TRBJ1-2; d_gene: TRBD1; abundance: NA; CDR3nt: TGTGCCAGCGGGACAGACTATGGCTACACCTTC; CDR3aa: CASGTDYGYTF
v_gene: TRBV7-3; j_gene: TRBJ2-7; d_gene: NA; abundance: NA; CDR3nt: TGTGCCAGCAGCCCAAGACACAACTACGAGCAGTACTTC; CDR3aa: CASSPRHNYEQYF
v_gene: TRBV7-2; j_gene: TRBJ1-3; d_gene: NA; abundance: once; CDR3nt: TGTGCCAGCAGCTATTCTCCCTTTGGGCGGAACACCATATATTTT; CDR3aa: CASSYSPFGRNTIYF